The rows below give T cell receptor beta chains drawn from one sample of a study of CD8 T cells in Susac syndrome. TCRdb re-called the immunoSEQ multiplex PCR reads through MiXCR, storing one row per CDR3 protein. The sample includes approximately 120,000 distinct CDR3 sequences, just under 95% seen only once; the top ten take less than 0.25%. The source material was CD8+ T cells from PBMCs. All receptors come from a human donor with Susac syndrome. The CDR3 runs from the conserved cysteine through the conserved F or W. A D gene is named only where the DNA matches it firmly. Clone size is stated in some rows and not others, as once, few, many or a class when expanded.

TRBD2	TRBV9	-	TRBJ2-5	CASSLAGGGAGLETQYF	TGTGCCAGCAGCCTAGCCGGCGGGGGGGCCGGTTTAGAGACCCAGTACTTC
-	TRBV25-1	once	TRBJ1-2	CASSESEGGAWGYGYTF	TGTGCCAGCAGTGAATCCGAGGGAGGGGCTTGGGGCTATGGCTACACCTTC
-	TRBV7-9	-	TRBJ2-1	CASSFSWPSDRNEQFF	TGTGCCAGCAGCTTCTCGTGGCCCTCAGACCGGAATGAGCAGTTCTTC
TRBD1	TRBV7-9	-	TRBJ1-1	CASSHDRGEAFF	TGTGCCAGCAGCCATGACAGGGGTGAAGCTTTCTTT
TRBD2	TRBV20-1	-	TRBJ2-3	CSAPRLAGESDTQYF	TGCAGTGCTCCGCGCCTAGCGGGAGAATCAGATACGCAGTATTTT
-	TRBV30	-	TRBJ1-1	CAWSVGTRMNTEAFF	TGTGCCTGGAGTGTTGGGACCCGAATGAACACTGAAGCTTTCTTT
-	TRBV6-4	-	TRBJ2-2	CASSPAEDTGELFF	TGTGCCAGCAGTCCAGCTGAGGACACCGGGGAGCTGTTTTTT
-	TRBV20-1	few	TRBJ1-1	CSAHGGGHTEAFF	TGCAGTGCTCATGGCGGGGGACACACTGAAGCTTTCTTT
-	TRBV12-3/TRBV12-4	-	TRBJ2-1	CASTMGDNEQFF	TGTGCCAGCACCATGGGGGACAATGAGCAGTTCTTC
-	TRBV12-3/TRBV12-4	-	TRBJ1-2	CASMSWGSYGYTF	TGTGCCAGCATGTCCTGGGGATCCTATGGCTACACCTTC
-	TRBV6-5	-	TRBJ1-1	CASRAGSEAFF	TGTGCCAGCAGGGCAGGGTCTGAAGCTTTCTTT
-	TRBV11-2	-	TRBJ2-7	CASSLASGLSYEQYF	TGTGCCAGCAGCTTAGCCAGCGGTCTTTCCTACGAGCAGTACTTC
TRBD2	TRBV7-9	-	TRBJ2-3	CASSLFVAGGTDTQYF	TGTGCCAGCAGCTTATTCGTAGCGGGGGGCACAGATACGCAGTATTTT
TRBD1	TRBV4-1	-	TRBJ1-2	CASSRTGEGGYTF	TGCGCCAGCAGCCGGACAGGGGAAGGTGGCTACACCTTC
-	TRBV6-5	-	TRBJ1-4	CASSGGEKLFF	TGTGCCAGCAGTGGGGGAGAAAAACTGTTTTTT
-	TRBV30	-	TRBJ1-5	CAWTPGGPRQPQHF	TGTGCCTGGACCCCCGGGGGGCCCCGACAGCCCCAGCATTTT
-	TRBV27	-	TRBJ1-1	CASSRVGNTEAFF	TGTGCCAGCAGCCGAGTGGGGAACACTGAAGCTTTCTTT
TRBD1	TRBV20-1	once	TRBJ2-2	CSASLGTGETGELFF	TGCAGTGCTAGTTTGGGGACAGGGGAAACCGGGGAGCTGTTTTTT
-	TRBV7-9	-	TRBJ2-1	CASSSSPDNEQFF	TGTGCCAGCAGCTCCAGCCCAGACAATGAGCAGTTCTTC
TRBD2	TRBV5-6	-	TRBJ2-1	CASSLLARGSSYNEQFF	TGTGCCAGCAGCCTCCTAGCGCGGGGGAGCTCCTACAATGAGCAGTTCTTC
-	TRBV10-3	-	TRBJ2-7	CATGAVTYEQYF	TGTGCCACCGGGGCGGTGACCTACGAGCAGTACTTC
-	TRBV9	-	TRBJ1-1	CASSGGSLLNTEAFF	TGTGCCAGCAGCGGAGGCTCTCTGTTGAACACTGAAGCTTTCTTT
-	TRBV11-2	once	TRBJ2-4	CASSSWVQGGGKNIQYF	TGTGCCAGCAGCTCCTGGGTACAGGGGGGAGGGAAAAACATTCAGTACTTC
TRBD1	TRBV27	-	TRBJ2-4	CASQDRASAKNIQYF	TGTGCCAGTCAGGACAGGGCGTCCGCCAAAAACATTCAGTACTTC
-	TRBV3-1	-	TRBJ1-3	CASSQVSGADARGNTIYF	TGTGCCAGCAGCCAAGTCTCAGGGGCCGACGCCCGCGGAAACACCATATATTTT
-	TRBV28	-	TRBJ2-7	CASSFSRLYEQYF	TGTGCCAGCAGTTTTTCTCGCCTCTACGAGCAGTACTTC
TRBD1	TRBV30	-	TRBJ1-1	CAWGQANTEAFF	TGTGCCTGGGGACAGGCGAACACTGAAGCTTTCTTT
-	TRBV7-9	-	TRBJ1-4	CASSLIGSNEKLFF	TGTGCCAGCAGCTTAATCGGAAGTAATGAAAAACTGTTTTTT
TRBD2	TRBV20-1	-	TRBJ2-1	CSPRLAGNEQFF	TGCAGCCCACGACTAGCGGGCAATGAGCAGTTCTTC
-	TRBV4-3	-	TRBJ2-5	CASSPGPTNLQETQYF	TGCGCCAGCAGCCCAGGCCCCACCAACTTACAAGAGACCCAGTACTTC
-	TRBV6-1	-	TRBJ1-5	CASSEGGNQPQHF	TGTGCCAGCAGTGAAGGAGGCAATCAGCCCCAGCATTTT
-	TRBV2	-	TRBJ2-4	CASSDLGLAKNIQYF	TGTGCCAGCAGTGACCTGGGACTAGCCAAAAACATTCAGTACTTC
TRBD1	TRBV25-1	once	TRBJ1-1	CASSQGAATEAFF	TGTGCCAGCAGTCAGGGGGCTGCGACTGAAGCTTTCTTT
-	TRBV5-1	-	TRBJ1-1	CASSSPTSEAFF	TGCGCCAGCAGCTCCCCCACGAGTGAAGCTTTCTTT
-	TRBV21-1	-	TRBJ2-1	CASSGRTDSYNEQFF	TGTGCCAGCAGCGGCCGGACGGACTCCTACAATGAGCAGTTCTTC
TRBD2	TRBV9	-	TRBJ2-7	CASSVGAGGPQYEQYF	TGTGCCAGCAGCGTCGGAGCGGGAGGGCCCCAATACGAGCAGTACTTC
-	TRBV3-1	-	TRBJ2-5	CASSHRGAIETQYF	TGTGCCAGCAGCCACAGGGGCGCAATAGAGACCCAGTACTTC
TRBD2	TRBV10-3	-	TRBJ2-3	CAIRTSGSTDTQYF	TGTGCCATCAGGACTAGCGGTTCCACAGATACGCAGTATTTT
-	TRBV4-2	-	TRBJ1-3	CASSQGNTIYF	TGTGCCAGCAGCCAGGGAAACACCATATATTTT
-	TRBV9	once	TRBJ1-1	CASSAGTHTEAFF	TGTGCCAGCAGCGCCGGGACCCACACTGAAGCTTTCTTT
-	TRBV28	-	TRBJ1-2	CASSYPGGLRGYTF	TGTGCCAGCAGTTACCCGGGGGGCTTGCGTGGCTACACCTTC
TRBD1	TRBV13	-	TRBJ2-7	CASSLAGTGGFYEQYF	TGTGCCAGCAGCTTAGCTGGGACAGGGGGGTTCTACGAGCAGTACTTC
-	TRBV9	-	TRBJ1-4	CASSVAGRVEEKLFF	TGTGCCAGCAGCGTAGCAGGGAGGGTTGAGGAAAAACTGTTTTTT
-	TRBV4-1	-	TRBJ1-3	CASSLEGNTIYF	TGCGCCAGCAGCCTTGAGGGAAACACCATATATTTT
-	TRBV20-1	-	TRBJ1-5	CSADDPGRSNQPQHF	TGCAGTGCTGATGACCCGGGACGGTCCAATCAGCCCCAGCATTTT
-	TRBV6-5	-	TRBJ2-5	CAARGREGETQYF	TGTGCCGCCAGGGGCAGGGAAGGAGAGACCCAGTACTTC
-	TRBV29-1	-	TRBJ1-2	CSVETGPTGYTF	TGCAGCGTGGAGACAGGACCCACTGGCTACACCTTC
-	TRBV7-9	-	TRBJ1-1	CASSVLSKGKNTEAFF	TGTGCCAGCAGCGTGCTGTCTAAGGGAAAGAACACTGAAGCTTTCTTT
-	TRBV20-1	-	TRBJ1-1	CSAPGLMGTEAFF	TGCAGTGCTCCGGGACTCATGGGCACTGAAGCTTTCTTT
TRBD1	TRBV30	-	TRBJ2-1	CAWSSGQGFDEQFF	TGTGCCTGGAGTTCGGGACAGGGGTTCGATGAGCAGTTCTTC
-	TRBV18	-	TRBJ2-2	CASSPDWGNTGELFF	TGTGCCAGCTCACCAGATTGGGGGAACACCGGGGAGCTGTTTTTT
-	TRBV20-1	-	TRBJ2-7	CSAGATGNTYEQYF	TGCAGTGCTGGGGCCACAGGGAACACCTACGAGCAGTACTTC
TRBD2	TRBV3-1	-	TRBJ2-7	CASSQVGGGRSSYEQYF	TGTGCCAGCAGCCAAGTTGGAGGCGGGAGGTCTTCCTACGAGCAGTACTTC
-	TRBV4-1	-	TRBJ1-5	CASSPLWNQPQHF	TGCGCCAGCAGCCCATTATGGAATCAGCCCCAGCATTTT
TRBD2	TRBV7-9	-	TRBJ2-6	CASSLGLAGEEAGANVLTF	TGTGCCAGCAGCTTAGGATTAGCGGGAGAGGAGGCTGGGGCCAACGTCCTGACTTTC